This entry describes one T cell receptor (beta chain). This CDR3 contains 13 residues. V was trimmed by 8 bases and J by 6 bases, leaving 14 bases between them. In germline, CDR1 is WSHSY, CDR2 SAAADI. The sample comes from a study of T cell responses to AZD1222 COVID-19 vaccine. Assay: immunoSEQ multiplex PCR; the TCRdb copy retains only in-frame clones and omits some. The table shows 150,000 to 200,000 clones, with roughly nine tenths occurring only once. The gene calls are TRBV10-2 and TRBJ2-1, with D perhaps TRBD2 (6 bases). The source was peripheral blood, collected on day 0 of AZD1222 vaccination. The TCR sequence derives from an adult in good health. CDR3 bases: TGCGCCAGCCGACTGGGCGGGGCCAATGAGCAGTTCTTC. This sequence encodes CASRLGGANEQFF.